Each of the 3 T cell receptor beta chains below was sequenced from the same sample in a study of shared clonotypes between healthy human individuals. Sequencing was performed with immunoSEQ multiplex PCR; in TCRdb, only in-frame clones are kept and a portion is missing. The sample holds approximately 2,000,000 clones, just under 95% seen once. The sample consisted of naive CD4+ T cells from PBMCs. The subset: CD45RA+ positively selected. Receptor source: a man between 18 and 35 years old in good health. Some clones in this sample may be carry-over from other donors' samples.

The chain has TRBV28 and TRBJ1-2; perhaps TRBD1 as D (5 bases). V was trimmed by 5 bases and J by 13 bases, leaving 14 bases between them. Germline V gene data show CDR1 as MDHEN and CDR2 as SYDVKM. This CDR3 region has 11 residues. The CDR3 DNA follows: TGTGCCAGCAGTGGTAGGGGAGCGGGCACCTTC. Translation gives CASSGRGAGTF.

This chain uses TRBV5-1 with TRBJ2-7, with 7 bases lining up with TRBD1. The length of the CDR3 is 14 residues. The germline V gene has CDR1 SGHRS and CDR2 YFSETQ. V shed 1 base and J 4 bases; nucleotides not matched to a gene: 5. The DNA for the CDR3 is TGCGCCAGCAGCTTGCAAGTGGACAGGTACGAGCAGTACTTC. Protein sequence: CASSLQVDRYEQYF.

This chain joins TRBV30 and TRBJ1-4; D is undetermined. Germline V gives CDR1 GTSNPN, CDR2 SVGIG (reference sequence). V dropped 1 base and J dropped 0 bases, with 6 bases sitting between them. The CDR3 has 14 amino acids. CDR3 bases: TGTGCCTGGAGTGACGGGACAACTAATGAAAAACTGTTTTTT. Translated: CAWSDGTTNEKLFF.